The sequence of this T cell receptor beta chain was determined in a study of CD8 T cells in ankylosing spondylitis. The CDR3 runs to 11 residues. V was cut by 1 base and J by 11 bases, with 5 bases left in between. CDR1 KGHDR and CDR2 SFDVKD come from the germline V gene. Findings and caveats of the study: There was a TCR beta motif, made of several highly homologous variants, that appeared characteristic of ankylosing spondylitis blood. Disease-linked clones were reportedly significantly enriched in matched ankylosing spondylitis synovial fluid. In synovial fluid and blood from reactive arthritis, some motif variants were previously reported.

Using quantitative 5'-RACE with molecular barcodes, the authors made TCR beta libraries. One entry per CDR3 protein, called by TCRdb with MiXCR from the 5' RACE reads. The sample has some 250,000 distinct CDR3 sequences; about 9.1% are singletons. In its sample, this clonotype was seen many times. No antigen is known for it. The chain carries TRBV24-1 and TRBJ2-1; no reliable D call. Sequencing input: blood, either unsorted or a sorted T cell fraction (not recorded which). The receptor was derived from a male donor with ankylosing spondylitis or in good health (not recorded which). In DNA form, the CDR3 reads TGTGCCACCAGTGATTTTGCCCAGCAGTTCTTC. Amino acid sequence: CATSDFAQQFF.